The 32 T cell receptor beta chains given below trace back to one sample, sequenced in a study of shared clonotypes between healthy human individuals. Repertoires were generated with immunoSEQ multiplex PCR, while TCRdb's copy carries only in-frame clones and drops some. Here the sample spans about 2.3 million clones, 90% to 95% being singletons. The sample taken for sequencing was naive CD4+ T cells from PBMCs. Subset described: CD45RA+ positively selected. Receptors were obtained from a young man in good health. Some clones in this sample may be carry-over from other donors' samples.

The chain couples TRBV7-9 to TRBJ2-1; TRBD1 agrees at 7 bases. The CDR3 runs 16 residues. V lost 7 bases, J lost 2 bases, and 11 bases stayed unmatched. Germline CDR1 is SEHNR and CDR2 is FQNEAQ (reference sequence). For the CDR3, the DNA is TGTGCCAGCACCCACCGTCGGGACAGCCCCTACAATGAGCAGTTCTTC. This translates into CASTHRRDSPYNEQFF.

The chain joins TRBV27 to TRBJ2-3; possibly TRBD1 for D (5 bases). From germline, CDR1 is MNHEY and CDR2 SMNVEV (reference sequence). This CDR3 has 19 residues. Trimming shortened V by 3 bases and J by 3 bases, and 25 bases separated the two germline ends. The chain's CDR3 is CASSLTPLRREWITDTQYF. CDR3 DNA: TGTGCCAGCAGTTTGACCCCACTCCGCAGGGAATGGATAACAGATACGCAGTATTTT.

The chain joins TRBV6-4 to TRBJ1-1; D is ambiguous. Germline assignment: CDR1 MRHNA and CDR2 SNTAGT. V gave up 7 bases and J gave up 0 bases, with 12 bases separating them. The CDR3 has 14 amino acids. The CDR3 region has the DNA TGTGCCAGCAAGGCAGGTGTTTTGAACACTGAAGCTTTCTTT. This translates into CASKAGVLNTEAFF.

This chain joins TRBV19 and TRBJ1-2, with D perhaps TRBD1 (5 bases). The germline V gene encodes CDR1 LNHDA and CDR2 SQIVND (reference sequence). With 8 bases removed from V and 6 bases from J, the gap between germline ends came to 22 bases. CDR3 size: 15 residues. This CDR3 is CASLWGFGEKNGYTF. In DNA, the CDR3 is TGTGCCAGTCTATGGGGGTTTGGGGAAAAGAATGGCTACACCTTC.

DNA of the CDR3: TGTGCCAGCAGTTTAAGGACACCCACTGAAGCTTTCTTT. Protein: CASSLRTPTEAFF. The chain has TRBV28 and TRBJ1-1, with a possible D match to TRBD1 (5 bases). CDR3 length: 13 residues. Germline CDR1 and CDR2: MDHEN and SYDVKM. Deletions cut 2 bases from V and 4 bases from J, with 8 bases between.

The J gene is TRBJ1-4, the V gene TRBV13; 7 nucleotides line up with TRBD1. Germline lookup yields CDR1 PRHDT and CDR2 FYEKMQ (reference sequence). Trimming removed 5 bases from V and 7 bases from J; junction bases left unmatched: 4. The CDR3 has 13 amino acids. The CDR3 is CASSRGTAEKLFF. The CDR3 DNA is TGTGCCAGCAGCAGGGGGACAGCTGAAAAACTGTTTTTT.

This chain joins TRBV27 and TRBJ2-7; 9 nucleotides align to TRBD2. In germline, CDR1 is MNHEY, CDR2 SMNVEV (reference sequence). V was pared by 4 bases and J by 3 bases, with 4 bases of the junction left unmatched. The CDR3 runs to 14 residues. CDR3 in amino acids: CASSSGGRGYEQYF. DNA for the CDR3: TGTGCCAGCAGTTCGGGCGGGAGGGGCTACGAGCAGTACTTC.

The gene calls are TRBV7-9 and TRBJ1-5, with D unclear. The CDR3 runs to 13 residues. V was pared by 3 bases and J by 4 bases, with 7 bases between. CDR1 is SEHNR and CDR2 is FQNEAQ in the germline V gene (reference sequence). CDR3 in amino acids: CASSFGRNQPQHF. The CDR3 DNA is TGTGCCAGCAGCTTTGGGCGGAATCAGCCCCAGCATTTT.

This clone was detected only once. This chain connects TRBV5-1 to TRBJ2-1; 16 bases are a match to TRBD2. This CDR3 spans 20 amino acids. Trimming took 5 bases from V and 0 from J; bases not matched to a gene: 11. CDR1 is SGHRS, CDR2 YFSETQ, per germline. CDR3 sequence: CASSSRGTSGRESSYNEQFF. CDR3 sequence (DNA): TGCGCCAGCAGTTCAAGAGGGACTAGCGGGAGGGAATCCTCCTACAATGAGCAGTTCTTC.

This clone was picked up one time. In DNA form, the CDR3 reads TGTGCCAGCAGCCACAAGGGACTAGCGGGAGGGTCGTCCCCCGGGGAGCTGTTTTTT. This translates into CASSHKGLAGGSSPGELFF. The chain carries TRBV4-2 and TRBJ2-2, with 16 bases identical to TRBD2. V was clipped by 3 bases and J by 6 bases; unmatched bases: 10. CDR1 LGHNA and CDR2 YNFKEQ come from the germline V gene. The CDR3 totals 19 residues.

This clone came up a few times. This chain joins TRBV30 and TRBJ1-1; D is uncertain. The germline gives CDR1 GTSNPN, CDR2 SVGIG (reference sequence). The CDR3 length is 13 residues. The germline V and J ends were trimmed by 0 bases and 5 bases, with 10 bases remaining between them. CDR3 bases: TGTGCCTGGAGTGTATCTACCGCTACTGAAGCTTTCTTT. Translated, it gives CAWSVSTATEAFF.

The gene calls are TRBV30 and TRBJ1-2; TRBD1 matches at 10 bases. J gave up 3 bases and V 2 bases, and 6 bases lay outside the gene matches. This CDR3 has 15 residues. Per the germline V gene, CDR1 is GTSNPN and CDR2 is SVGIG (reference sequence). The CDR3 bases are TGTGCCTGGAGTACCTGGACAGGGGGAGACTATGGCTACACCTTC. This encodes CAWSTWTGGDYGYTF.

The chain links TRBV29-1 to TRBJ1-1; 9 bases are shared with TRBD1. From germline, CDR1 is SQVTM and CDR2 ANQGSEA. CDR3 length equals 15 residues. V lost 6 bases, J lost 8 bases, and 16 bases stayed unmatched. CDR3 sequence reads: CSVLSDRGTRAEAFF. The CDR3 DNA follows: TGCAGCGTACTTTCGGACAGGGGCACCCGGGCCGAAGCTTTCTTT.

V and J are TRBV28 and TRBJ2-7; the match to TRBD2 covers 7 bases. The germline V gene has CDR1 MDHEN and CDR2 SYDVKM. The CDR3 runs 12 residues. V shed 7 bases, J shed 3 bases, and the junction held 3 bases outside the gene matches. The CDR3 is CASTGGNYEQYF. DNA of the CDR3: TGTGCCAGCACCGGGGGGAACTACGAGCAGTACTTC.

The chain carries TRBV5-1 and TRBJ2-5, with D perhaps TRBD2 (5 bases). CDR3 size: 13 residues. CDR1 is SGHRS and CDR2 is YFSETQ in the germline V gene. Trimming left V 4 bases short and J 1 base short, with 8 bases between. This CDR3 is CASSPLGQETQYF. CDR3 nucleotides: TGCGCCAGCAGCCCACTAGGCCAAGAGACCCAGTACTTC. The full variable domain, rest sourced from reference TRBV5-1 and TRBJ2-5, is KAGVTQTPRYLIKTRGQQVTLSCSPISGHRSVSWYQQTPGQGLQFLFEYFSETQRNKGNFPGRFSGRQFSNSRSEMNVSTLELGDSALYLCASSPLGQETQYFGPGTRLLVL.

The chain couples TRBV5-1 to TRBJ2-1, with D perhaps being TRBD1 or TRBD2 (5 bases each). V lost 0 bases, J lost 7 bases, and 17 bases lay in between. This CDR3 spans 16 amino acids. Germline V gene lookup returns CDR1 SGHRS and CDR2 YFSETQ. The CDR3 DNA is TGCGCCAGCAGCTTGGCGGGGCCCACGCAGGGTAATGAGCAGTTCTTC. Translated: CASSLAGPTQGNEQFF.

The V call is TRBV2, the J call TRBJ1-1; D might be TRBD1 (5 bases). The CDR3 is 17 residues long. Germline loops: CDR1 SNHLY, CDR2 FYNNEI. Between the trimmed V and J ends, which lost 2 bases and 1 base, there was a span of 17 bases. CDR3 residues: CASSERGVGGPNTEAFF. The CDR3, as DNA: TGTGCCAGCAGTGAACGAGGGGTGGGAGGGCCGAACACTGAAGCTTTCTTT.

J is TRBJ2-3 and V is TRBV5-4; perhaps TRBD2 as D (7 bases). The CDR3 covers 15 residues. CDR1 and CDR2 from the germline V gene are SGHNT and YYREEE (reference sequence). Trimming removed 5 bases from V and 6 bases from J, with 19 bases in between. The DNA of the CDR3 is TGTGCCAGCAGGACTGGGGGCGGGAGTTCGGATACGCAGTATTTT. It encodes CASRTGGGSSDTQYF.

CDR3 nucleotides: TGTGCCAGCAGCTTCCACAGGGGGAGCAATCAGCCCCAGCATTTT. The encoded protein is CASSFHRGSNQPQHF. This chain joins TRBV5-8 and TRBJ1-5; TRBD1 matches at 8 bases. The CDR3 length is 15 residues. CDR1 and CDR2 from the germline V gene are SGHTS and YDEGEE. V shed 2 bases, J shed 1 base, and the junction held 2 bases outside the gene matches.

The V call is TRBV2, the J call TRBJ2-3, with D possibly TRBD1 on 6 matching bases. The CDR3 is 12 residues long. V gave up 4 bases and J gave up 7 bases, with 9 bases separating them. Germline CDR1 SNHLY, CDR2 FYNNEI. The CDR3 DNA is TGTGCCAGCAGTGGGGACATAAATACGCAGTATTTT. It yields the protein CASSGDINTQYF.

The chain joins TRBV7-2 to TRBJ2-7, with a possible D match to TRBD2 (5 bases). Trimming pared 6 bases from V and 3 bases from J, leaving 12 bases between. In germline, CDR1 is SGHTA, CDR2 FQGNSA. The CDR3 contains 13 residues. The CDR3 nucleotides read TGTGCCAGCAGTGTCGGACTGAGCTACGAGCAGTACTTC. Translation gives CASSVGLSYEQYF.

This clone was found once. The V call is TRBV14, the J call TRBJ2-1; the match to TRBD2 covers 7 bases. The CDR3 length is 18 residues. The germline V gene has CDR1 SGHDN and CDR2 FVKESK. Unmatched junction bases numbered 9, after V lost 0 bases and J lost 1 base. CDR3 coding DNA: TGTGCCAGCAGCCAAGATGGGGAGCGGGATATGTCCTACAATGAGCAGTTCTTC. Translation: CASSQDGERDMSYNEQFF.

The chain joins TRBV28 to TRBJ2-1; D ambiguous. CDR3 length equals 14 residues. V was cut by 5 bases and J by 2 bases, with 10 bases left in between. CDR1 and CDR2 (germline): MDHEN, SYDVKM. CDR3 region: CASSPTVAYNEQFF. In nucleotides, the CDR3 is TGTGCCAGCAGTCCCACGGTGGCCTACAATGAGCAGTTCTTC.

The rearrangement uses TRBV29-1 and TRBJ2-3; D gene ambiguous. The ends were cut back, 6 bases at V and 2 bases at J, with 9 bases in the middle. Germline V gene sequence: CDR1 SQVTM, CDR2 ANQGSEA. The CDR3 totals 12 residues. The CDR3 region is CSVMPFTDTQYF. In DNA form, the CDR3 reads TGCAGCGTGATGCCCTTCACAGATACGCAGTATTTT.

V gene TRBV5-1 combines with J gene TRBJ1-4; D is ambiguous. In germline, CDR1 is SGHRS, CDR2 YFSETQ. Trimming stripped 4 bases from V and 0 bases from J, with 10 bases between. CDR3 length equals 15 residues. The CDR3 is CASSLRRATNEKLFF. The CDR3 DNA reads as TGCGCCAGCAGCCTCCGACGGGCAACTAATGAAAAACTGTTTTTT. Filled out from reference TRBV5-1 and TRBJ1-4, the complete variable domain reads KAGVTQTPRYLIKTRGQQVTLSCSPISGHRSVSWYQQTPGQGLQFLFEYFSETQRNKGNFPGRFSGRQFSNSRSEMNVSTLELGDSALYLCASSLRRATNEKLFFGSGTQLSVL.

The V call is TRBV28, the J call TRBJ2-7; D is possibly TRBD1 (5 bases). This CDR3 comprises 9 residues. Trimming took 9 bases from V and 6 from J, leaving 6 bases between them. Germline CDR1 and CDR2: MDHEN and SYDVKM. This CDR3 reads CARGVEQYF. Here the CDR3 DNA reads TGTGCCAGAGGGGTCGAGCAGTACTTC.

CDR3 DNA sequence: TGTGCCAGCTCACCAATAGCGGCCGACAATGAGCAGTTCTTC. It encodes CASSPIAADNEQFF. This chain links TRBV18 with TRBJ2-1; tentatively, D is TRBD2 (6 bases). This CDR3 is 14 amino acids long. The V end lost 2 bases, the J end lost 5 bases, and 10 bases lay between the germline ends. Germline CDR1 and CDR2: KGHSH and LQKENI.

The J gene is TRBJ2-5, the V gene TRBV29-1, with TRBD1 identical over 7 bases. The CDR3 spans 12 residues. V shed 4 bases, J shed 7 bases, and the junction held 6 bases outside the gene matches. CDR1 and CDR2 from the germline V gene are SQVTM and ANQGSEA. As DNA, the CDR3 is TGCAGCGTTGCGGGACAGTTCGGGACCCAGTACTTC. Protein product: CSVAGQFGTQYF.

The chain joins TRBV7-2 to TRBJ2-7; a weak D match, TRBD2 (5 bases). CDR3 length: 15 residues. Germline CDR1 reads SGHTA; CDR2 reads FQGNSA. V was pared by 5 bases and J by 2 bases, with 16 bases between. CDR3 coding DNA: TGTGCCAGCAGCCCGAGGACTTCACCAACCTACGAGCAGTACTTC. Encoded protein: CASSPRTSPTYEQYF.

The count of this clone is one. The DNA for the CDR3 is TGTGCCAGCAGAGGGGGCGGCCATGAGCAGTTCTTC. It codes for CASRGGGHEQFF. V gene TRBV7-2 combines with J gene TRBJ2-1, with 7 bases lining up with TRBD1. The CDR3 length is 12 residues. After removal of 6 bases from V and 8 bases from J, the junction contained 4 bases not matched to a gene. CDR1 and CDR2 from the germline V gene are SGHTA and FQGNSA.

The chain is built from TRBV5-4 and TRBJ1-6; TRBD1 matches at 10 bases. The ends lost 0 bases at V and 10 bases at J; junction bases unmatched: 7. CDR3 length: 16 amino acids. CDR1 and CDR2 (germline): SGHNT, YYREEE (reference sequence). The CDR3 DNA sequence: TGTGCCAGCAGCTTGGACAGGGACAGGGGAGGCTCACCCCTCCACTTT. Translation: CASSLDRDRGGSPLHF.

The chain employs TRBV5-1 and TRBJ2-3; tentatively, D is TRBD1 or TRBD2 (5 bases each). V lost 0 bases and J lost 8, with 10 bases in between. The CDR3 has 13 amino acids. From germline, CDR1 is SGHRS and CDR2 YFSETQ. For the CDR3, the DNA is TGCGCCAGCAGCTTGGGGGATGGGGGTACGCAGTATTTT. It codes for CASSLGDGGTQYF.